The subject of this entry is one T cell receptor beta chain. The antigen remains unidentified. This sample was taken from a study of radiotherapy plus CTLA-4 blockade in lung cancer. Study-wide points: Blood saw expansion of tumor-derived TCR clones after radiotherapy plus ipilimumab. The best predictor of response was reported to be early blood T cell clone dynamics, with interferon-beta.

This table comes from immunoSEQ multiplex PCR, and its TCRdb copy is limited to in-frame clones, with some not included. The sample consists of roughly 98,000 clones, approximately 82% of them appearing once. The CDR3 covers 15 residues. Germline assignment: CDR1 MNHEY and CDR2 SMNVEV (reference sequence). The V gene end was trimmed by 6 bases and the J gene end by 1 base; junction bases not matched to a gene: 9. This rearrangement joins TRBV27 to TRBJ2-7, with 7 bases aligning to TRBD2. The material was peripheral blood, obtained from a patient treated with radiotherapy plus ipilimumab. The sequence was collected from a human donor with non-small cell lung cancer that progressed on radiotherapy plus ipilimumab. The CDR3 here is CASSLFGEGSYEQYF. The CDR3 coding sequence is TGTGCCAGCAGCCTGTTTGGGGAGGGGTCCTACGAGCAGTACTTC.